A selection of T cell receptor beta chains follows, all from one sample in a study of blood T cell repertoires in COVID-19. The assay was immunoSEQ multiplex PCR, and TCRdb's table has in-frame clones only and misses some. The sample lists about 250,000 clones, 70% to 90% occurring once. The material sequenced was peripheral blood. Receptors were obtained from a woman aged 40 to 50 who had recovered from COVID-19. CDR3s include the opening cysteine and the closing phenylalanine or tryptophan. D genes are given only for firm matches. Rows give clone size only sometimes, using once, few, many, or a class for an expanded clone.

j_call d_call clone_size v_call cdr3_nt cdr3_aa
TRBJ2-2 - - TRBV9 TGTGCCAGCAAGCCCACGAACACCGGGGAGCTGTTTTTT CASKPTNTGELFF
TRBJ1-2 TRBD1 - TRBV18 TGTGCCAGCTCCCGACAGGGCGGATCTGTTGGCTACACCTTC CASSRQGGSVGYTF
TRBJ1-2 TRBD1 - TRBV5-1 TGCGCCAGCAGCTCCGGGACAGGGGGCGGCCACTATGGCTACACCTTC CASSSGTGGGHYGYTF
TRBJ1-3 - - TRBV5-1 TGCGCCAGCAGCTTGGGGGCTAACTCTGGAAACACCATATATTTT CASSLGANSGNTIYF
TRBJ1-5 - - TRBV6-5 TGTGCCAGCAAGGTGAGGGAGGGGGTTCAGCCCCAGCATTTT CASKVREGVQPQHF
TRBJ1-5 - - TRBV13 TGTGCCAGCAGTGTCGGGACATTCAATCAGCCCCAGCATTTT CASSVGTFNQPQHF
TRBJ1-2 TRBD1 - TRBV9 TGTGCCAGCAGTGATTCCAGGGGGAAACAGCATGGCTACACCTTC CASSDSRGKQHGYTF
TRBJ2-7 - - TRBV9 TGTGCCAGCAGCGCCGGAGGGCCTAGCGTAACCTACGAGCAGTACTTC CASSAGGPSVTYEQYF
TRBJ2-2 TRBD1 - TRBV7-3 TGTGCCAGCAGGAGGACAGGGGGATCAACCGGGGAGCTGTTTTTT CASRRTGGSTGELFF
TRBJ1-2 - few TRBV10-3 TGTGCCATCAGCGAAGGCAGGGGTGCTAACTATGGCTACACCTTC CAISEGRGANYGYTF
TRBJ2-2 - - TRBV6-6 TGTGCCAGCAGTTACTCGAGTTCGGGGGGCTCCGGGGAGCTGTTTTTT CASSYSSSGGSGELFF
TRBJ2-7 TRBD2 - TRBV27 TGTGCCAGCAGTTCTTGGACTAGCGTGCGCGAGCAGTACTTC CASSSWTSVREQYF
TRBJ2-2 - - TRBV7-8 TGTGCCACCGGAAGACAGACCTACACCGGGGAGCTGTTTTTT CATGRQTYTGELFF
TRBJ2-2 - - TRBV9 TGTGCCAGCAGCGTATCAGGCAGGGAAGGGACCGGGGAGCTGTTTTTT CASSVSGREGTGELFF
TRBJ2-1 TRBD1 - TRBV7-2 TGTGCCAGCAGCCTGAACAGGGGGGCCTACAATGAGCAGTTCTTC CASSLNRGAYNEQFF
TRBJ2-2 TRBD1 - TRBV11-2 TGTGCCAGCAGCCGTTGGGACAGAGCGAACACCGGGGAGCTGTTTTTT CASSRWDRANTGELFF
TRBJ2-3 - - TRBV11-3 TGTGCCAGCAGCCGCCGGGAACGAAGCACAGATACGCAGTATTTT CASSRRERSTDTQYF
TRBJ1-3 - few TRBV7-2 TGTGCCAGCAGCTTAGCAGCGGGGAGTGGAAACACCATATATTTT CASSLAAGSGNTIYF
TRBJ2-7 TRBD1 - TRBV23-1 TGCGCCAGCAGTCAAAGGGGACAGTTACAGACCTACGAGCAGTACTTC CASSQRGQLQTYEQYF
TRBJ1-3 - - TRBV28 TGTGCCAGCAGTTTGAGGTCAGCTGGAAACACCATATATTTT CASSLRSAGNTIYF
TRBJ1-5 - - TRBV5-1 TGCGCCAGCAGCTCTTACGGGGATCAGCCCCAGCATTTT CASSSYGDQPQHF
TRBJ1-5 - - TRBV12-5 TGTGCTAGTGGTTTGGATCCGGGAAATCAGCCCCAGCATTTT CASGLDPGNQPQHF
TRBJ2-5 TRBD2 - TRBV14 TGTGCCAGCAGCAAAGCCGTCGGGGGGGAGACCCAGTACTTC CASSKAVGGETQYF
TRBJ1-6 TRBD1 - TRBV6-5 TGTGCCAGCAGTTACTCGCGGGACAGGGATGCACCCCTCCACTTT CASSYSRDRDAPLHF
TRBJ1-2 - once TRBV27 TGTGCCAGCGGATCAGGGTCCCGGGTCTATGGCTACACCTTC CASGSGSRVYGYTF
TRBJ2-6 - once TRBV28 TGTGCCAGCAGTTTAATGAGGGCTGGGGCCAACGTCCTGACTTTC CASSLMRAGANVLTF
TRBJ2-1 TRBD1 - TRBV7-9 TGTGCCAGCAGCTTAGTCCCGGGACAGGGGTACAATGAGCAGTTCTTC CASSLVPGQGYNEQFF
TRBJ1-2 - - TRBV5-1 TGCGCCAGCAGTACGGACAGCTATGGCTACACCTTC CASSTDSYGYTF
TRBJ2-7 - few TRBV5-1 TGCGCCAGCAGCTTCGGAGGCTCCTACGAGCAGTACTTC CASSFGGSYEQYF
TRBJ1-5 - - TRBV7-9 TGTGCCAGCAGCTTAGGGGGAGGTCAGCCCCAGCATTTT CASSLGGGQPQHF
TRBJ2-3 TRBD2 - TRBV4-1 TGCGCCAGCAGCCAAGATTCTGGACTAGCGGGGGTCACAGATACGCAGTATTTT CASSQDSGLAGVTDTQYF
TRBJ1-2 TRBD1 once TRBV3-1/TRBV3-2 TGTGCCAGCAGCCATCTCGGGACAGGGGGAGGTGGCTACACCTTC CASSHLGTGGGGYTF
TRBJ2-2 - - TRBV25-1 TGTGCCAGCAGTGAATATGCCAGGAACACCGGGGAGCTGTTTTTT CASSEYARNTGELFF
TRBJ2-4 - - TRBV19 TGTGCCAGTAGTATGGCGAGGAACCTAGCCAAAAACATTCAGTACTTC CASSMARNLAKNIQYF
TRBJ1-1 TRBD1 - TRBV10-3 TGTGCCATCAGTGATGGGACAGGGTGGAACACTGAAGCTTTCTTT CAISDGTGWNTEAFF
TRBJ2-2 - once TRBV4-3 TGCGCCAGCAGCCAAGACCTAAGCCACCTGAGCACCGGGGAGCTGTTTTTT CASSQDLSHLSTGELFF
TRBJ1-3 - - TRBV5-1 TGCGCCAGCAGCTTAACACCCTCTGGAAACACCATATATTTT CASSLTPSGNTIYF
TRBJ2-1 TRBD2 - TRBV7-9 TGTGCCAGCAGCAAAGCGGGGGGGCCGGAGCAGTTCTTC CASSKAGGPEQFF
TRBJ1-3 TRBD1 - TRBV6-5 TGTGCCAGCAGTTCCGGGACAGGGGGCAATGGAAACACCATATATTTT CASSSGTGGNGNTIYF
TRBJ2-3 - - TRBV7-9 TGTGCCAGCAGCTCCCGTGAGACAAAGGAGGTCCCAGATACGCAGTATTTT CASSSRETKEVPDTQYF
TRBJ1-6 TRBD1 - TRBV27 TGTGCCAGCAGTTTCCGACAGGGGGGTCCCCTCCACTTT CASSFRQGGPLHF
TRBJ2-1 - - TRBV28 TGTGCCAGCAGGGGGACTGGGACCAATGAGCAGTTCTTC CASRGTGTNEQFF
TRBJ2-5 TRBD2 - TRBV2 TGTGCCAGCAGTGAGCGGGTTAGCGGGATCGAGGTGACCCAGTACTTC CASSERVSGIEVTQYF
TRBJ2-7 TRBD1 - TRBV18 TGTGCCAGCTCACTCACATCCGGGACAGGGGGCTACGAGCAGTACTTC CASSLTSGTGGYEQYF
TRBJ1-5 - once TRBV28 TGTGCCAGCAGTCTCTCGTACAATCAGCCCCAGCATTTT CASSLSYNQPQHF
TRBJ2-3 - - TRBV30 TGTGCCTGGAGTGAGACAGACCGCACAGATACGCAGTATTTT CAWSETDRTDTQYF
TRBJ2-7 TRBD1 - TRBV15 TGTGCCACCAGCGAGCCAGGCGACAGGGTCTACGAGCAGTACTTC CATSEPGDRVYEQYF
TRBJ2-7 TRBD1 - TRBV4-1 TGCGCCAGCAGCCTAGCATCTGGAAGACAGGGGGCTACCTACGAGCAGTACTTC CASSLASGRQGATYEQYF
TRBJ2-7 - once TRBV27 TGTGCCAGCAGTCCTACTAGCCGGTCCTACGAGCAGTACTTC CASSPTSRSYEQYF